Listed below are T cell receptor beta chains from one sample, sequenced in a study of T cell repertoires in ileal Crohn's disease. Method: immunoSEQ multiplex PCR; TCRdb's copy keeps in-frame clones and lacks some. The sample lists around 5,000 clones, roughly 85% occurring once. The sequenced sample consisted of ileal tissue. The receptors stem from an adult with Crohn's disease. Each CDR3 is given with its conserved first and last residue. D genes are given only for firm matches. Clone size is not always given. Where it is, it says once, few, many or a class for expanded clones.

V,length,D,J,size,CDR3,DNA
TRBV4-3,15,TRBD1,TRBJ2-2,.,CASSQATGDDGELFF,TGCGCCAGCAGCCAAGCGACAGGGGATGACGGGGAGCTGTTTTTT
TRBV5-6,13,.,TRBJ2-5,.,CASSLVREETQYF,TGTGCCAGCAGCTTGGTTAGGGAGGAGACCCAGTACTTC
TRBV4-3,16,TRBD1,TRBJ1-2,.,CASSQDPLEQGAGYTF,TGCGCCAGCAGCCAAGATCCATTGGAACAGGGGGCAGGCTACACCTTC
TRBV10-3,16,TRBD2,TRBJ2-7,.,CAISESGGKGSYEQYF,TGTGCCATCAGTGAGTCGGGGGGGAAGGGCTCCTACGAGCAGTACTTC
TRBV28,15,.,TRBJ1-5,.,CASSLYSGAGQPQHF,TGTGCCAGCAGTTTATATTCAGGGGCAGGTCAGCCCCAGCATTTT
TRBV30,13,TRBD1,TRBJ2-5,.,CAWTQGTQETQYF,TGTGCCTGGACACAGGGGACCCAAGAGACCCAGTACTTC
TRBV2,14,TRBD1,TRBJ2-7,.,CASRDRWSSYEQYF,TGTGCCAGCAGGGACAGGTGGAGCTCCTACGAGCAGTACTTC
TRBV12-5,15,TRBD1,TRBJ2-7,few,CASATLRTGTYEQYF,TGTGCTAGTGCCACCCTACGGACAGGGACCTACGAGCAGTACTTC
TRBV6-5,14,.,TRBJ2-7,once,CASSYGTREYEQYF,TGTGCCAGCAGTTACGGGACTCGTGAGTACGAGCAGTACTTC
TRBV7-9,13,.,TRBJ1-1,.,CASSPTPNTEAFF,TGTGCCAGCAGCCCAACACCGAACACTGAAGCTTTCTTT
TRBV21-1,14,.,TRBJ1-2,large,CASSKAVGNYGYTF,TGTGCCAGCAGCAAAGCTGTCGGGAACTATGGCTACACCTTC
TRBV6-5,15,TRBD1,TRBJ1-5,.,CASSPRQGENQPQHF,TGTGCCAGCAGCCCCCGACAGGGAGAAAATCAGCCCCAGCATTTT
TRBV11-1,16,TRBD2,TRBJ2-5,.,CASSWGLAGGEETQYF,TGTGCCAGCAGCTGGGGACTAGCGGGGGGTGAAGAGACCCAGTACTTC
TRBV9,11,TRBD2,TRBJ2-5,.,CASSGGGTQYF,TGTGCCAGCAGCGGGGGGGGGACCCAGTACTTC
TRBV19,16,TRBD2,TRBJ2-7,few,CASSDLAGGHSYEQYF,TGTGCCAGTAGCGACTTAGCGGGGGGACACTCCTACGAGCAGTACTTC
TRBV7-2,14,.,TRBJ1-6,.,CASSLGWANSPLHF,TGTGCCAGCAGCTTAGGATGGGCCAATTCACCCCTCCACTTT
TRBV30,13,.,TRBJ1-2,.,CAWNLGGFQGYTF,TGTGCCTGGAATCTGGGGGGGTTTCAGGGCTACACCTTC
TRBV19,15,.,TRBJ1-2,.,CASSMGTRSGYGYTF,TGTGCCAGTAGTATGGGGACTCGATCTGGGTATGGCTACACCTTC
TRBV28,15,TRBD1,TRBJ1-3,.,CASSLRGTAGNTIYF,TGTGCCAGCAGTTTACGAGGGACAGCTGGAAACACCATATATTTT
TRBV5-1,16,TRBD1,TRBJ2-2,.,CASRTGQGTNTGELFF,TGCGCCAGCAGGACTGGACAGGGGACGAACACCGGGGAGCTGTTTTTT
TRBV5-1,13,.,TRBJ1-6,.,CASSGTWDSPLHF,TGCGCCAGCAGTGGGACTTGGGATTCACCCCTCCACTTT
TRBV7-8,19,TRBD2,TRBJ2-5,.,CASSPPDRTSGGAEETQYF,TGTGCCAGCAGCCCACCGGATAGGACTAGCGGGGGGGCGGAAGAGACCCAGTACTTC
TRBV7-2,14,.,TRBJ1-2,.,CASSLGGSNYGYTF,TGTGCCAGCAGCTTGGGGGGGTCTAACTATGGCTACACCTTC
TRBV5-3,14,.,TRBJ2-5,.,CARSLAVFRETQYF,TGTGCCAGAAGCTTGGCGGTTTTTCGAGAGACCCAGTACTTC
TRBV6-1,14,.,TRBJ1-1,once,CASSEKELNTEAFF,TGTGCCAGCAGTGAAAAAGAGCTAAACACTGAAGCTTTCTTT
TRBV28,18,TRBD2,TRBJ2-7,.,CASIFPGGLPTFCYEQYF,TGTGCCAGCATCTTCCCGGGGGGGCTCCCGACCTTTTGTTACGAGCAGTACTTC
TRBV23-1,14,.,TRBJ1-2,.,CASSQWGGIYGYTF,TGCGCCAGCAGTCAATGGGGGGGCATCTATGGCTACACCTTC
TRBV2,13,.,TRBJ1-2,.,CASSESVRSGYTF,TGTGCCAGCAGTGAATCGGTTCGGAGTGGCTACACCTTC
TRBV7-3,15,.,TRBJ2-4,.,CASSLTEVNKNIQYF,TGTGCCAGCAGCTTAACGGAGGTCAACAAAAACATTCAGTACTTC
TRBV28,13,TRBD1,TRBJ1-1,.,CASRMGQGGVAFF,TGTGCCAGCAGGATGGGACAGGGGGGTGTAGCTTTCTTT
TRBV5-1,15,TRBD1,TRBJ1-2,.,CASSLLTGGTYGYTF,TGCGCCAGCAGCTTGTTGACAGGGGGGACGTATGGCTACACCTTC
TRBV5-1,16,TRBD1,TRBJ2-3,.,CASSLGGTGVIDTQYF,TGCGCCAGCAGCTTGGGGGGCACAGGGGTAATAGATACGCAGTATTTT
TRBV7-3,16,.,TRBJ2-2,.,CASSLNRVSNTGELFF,TGTGCCAGCAGCTTAAACAGGGTCTCAAACACCGGGGAGCTGTTTTTT